This is a list of T cell receptor beta chains from one sample in a study of PD-L1 blockade in urothelial cancer. Libraries were prepared by immunoSEQ multiplex PCR; TCRdb keeps only in-frame clonotypes and omits some of them. The sample has tens of thousands of clones; more than 75% are singletons. This sample comprised PBMCs, obtained around atezolizumab (anti-PD-L1) treatment. The receptors derive from a man in his 60s with urothelial cancer. Both conserved end residues are part of each CDR3. D genes are given only for firm matches. A clone size is listed for some rows: how often the clone was seen (once, few, many), or a class if it is expanded.

d_call: NA; j_call: TRBJ2-7; v_call: TRBV18; clone_size: NA; cdr3_aa: CASSPGTRVREQYF; cdr3_nt: TGTGCCAGCTCACCCGGGACACGGGTTCGGGAGCAGTACTTC
d_call: TRBD1; j_call: TRBJ2-5; v_call: TRBV10-3; clone_size: once; cdr3_aa: CAISERTGPETQYF; cdr3_nt: TGTGCCATCAGTGAGAGGACAGGGCCAGAGACCCAGTACTTC
d_call: TRBD1; j_call: TRBJ1-5; v_call: TRBV19; clone_size: NA; cdr3_aa: CASSIRTGAQPQHF; cdr3_nt: TGTGCCAGTAGTATACGGACAGGGGCTCAGCCCCAGCATTTT
d_call: NA; j_call: TRBJ2-3; v_call: TRBV5-1; clone_size: NA; cdr3_aa: CASSLDAASTDTQYF; cdr3_nt: TGCGCCAGCAGCTTGGACGCGGCTAGCACAGATACGCAGTATTTT
d_call: TRBD2; j_call: TRBJ2-7; v_call: TRBV7-2; clone_size: once; cdr3_aa: CASSHTSGRLNEQYF; cdr3_nt: TGTGCCAGCAGCCATACTAGCGGAAGACTCAACGAGCAGTACTTC
d_call: TRBD1; j_call: TRBJ1-6; v_call: TRBV6-5; clone_size: NA; cdr3_aa: CASGPGDRHPTLHF; cdr3_nt: TGTGCCAGCGGGCCTGGGGACAGGCACCCAACCCTCCACTTT
d_call: TRBD1; j_call: TRBJ1-4; v_call: TRBV5-6; clone_size: NA; cdr3_aa: CASRSIRDSNEKLFF; cdr3_nt: TGTGCCAGCAGGTCGATCCGGGACAGTAATGAAAAACTGTTTTTT
d_call: TRBD1; j_call: TRBJ1-2; v_call: TRBV7-2; clone_size: NA; cdr3_aa: CASSPMTGANYGYTF; cdr3_nt: TGTGCCAGCAGCCCCATGACAGGGGCAAACTATGGCTACACCTTC
d_call: TRBD1; j_call: TRBJ1-1; v_call: TRBV5-1; clone_size: NA; cdr3_aa: CASSADRFIAEAFF; cdr3_nt: TGCGCCAGCAGCGCGGACAGGTTTATCGCTGAAGCTTTCTTT
d_call: NA; j_call: TRBJ1-1; v_call: TRBV5-1; clone_size: NA; cdr3_aa: CASSGGVNTEAFF; cdr3_nt: TGCGCCAGCAGCGGAGGGGTTAACACTGAAGCTTTCTTT
d_call: NA; j_call: TRBJ2-7; v_call: TRBV18; clone_size: NA; cdr3_aa: CASSLDSSYEQYF; cdr3_nt: TGTGCCAGCTCATTGGACAGCTCCTACGAGCAGTACTTC
d_call: NA; j_call: TRBJ1-3; v_call: TRBV15; clone_size: NA; cdr3_aa: CATSSSLTVLSGNTIYF; cdr3_nt: TGTGCCACCAGCAGCTCCCTTACTGTACTCTCTGGAAACACCATATATTTT
d_call: NA; j_call: TRBJ1-1; v_call: TRBV19; clone_size: NA; cdr3_aa: CASSLGSGIGEAFF; cdr3_nt: TGTGCCAGTAGTTTAGGCAGCGGAATCGGAGAAGCTTTCTTT
d_call: TRBD1; j_call: TRBJ1-1; v_call: TRBV2; clone_size: NA; cdr3_aa: CASSAAGTANTEAFF; cdr3_nt: TGTGCCAGCAGTGCCGCCGGGACAGCAAACACTGAAGCTTTCTTT
d_call: TRBD2; j_call: TRBJ2-2; v_call: TRBV19; clone_size: NA; cdr3_aa: CASSPRLAGGTNTGELFF; cdr3_nt: TGTGCCAGTAGTCCGCGGCTAGCGGGGGGCACGAACACCGGGGAGCTGTTTTTT
d_call: NA; j_call: TRBJ2-7; v_call: TRBV11-2; clone_size: NA; cdr3_aa: CASSSTPRYEQYF; cdr3_nt: TGTGCCAGCAGCTCGACCCCTAGGTACGAGCAGTACTTC
d_call: TRBD2; j_call: TRBJ2-3; v_call: TRBV11-2; clone_size: NA; cdr3_aa: CASSLAFPTGGGGDTQYF; cdr3_nt: TGTGCCAGCAGCTTAGCATTTCCGACCGGCGGGGGTGGGGATACGCAGTATTTT
d_call: NA; j_call: TRBJ1-3; v_call: TRBV14; clone_size: NA; cdr3_aa: CASSQVASGNTIYF; cdr3_nt: TGTGCCAGCAGCCAAGTTGCGTCTGGAAACACCATATATTTT
d_call: NA; j_call: TRBJ2-2; v_call: TRBV7-8; clone_size: NA; cdr3_aa: CASSLLGQPTGELFF; cdr3_nt: TGTGCCAGCAGCTTATTAGGACAACCCACCGGGGAGCTGTTTTTT
d_call: TRBD1; j_call: TRBJ1-2; v_call: TRBV30; clone_size: NA; cdr3_aa: CAWRPGQGNYGYTF; cdr3_nt: TGTGCCTGGAGACCGGGACAGGGGAACTATGGCTACACCTTC
d_call: NA; j_call: TRBJ1-1; v_call: TRBV19; clone_size: NA; cdr3_aa: CATTSWAGRTEAFF; cdr3_nt: TGTGCCACTACCTCCTGGGCGGGGCGGACTGAAGCTTTCTTT
d_call: NA; j_call: TRBJ2-4; v_call: TRBV28; clone_size: few; cdr3_aa: CASSGYREQYF; cdr3_nt: TGTGCCAGCAGTGGATACCGGGAGCAGTACTTC
d_call: NA; j_call: TRBJ2-2; v_call: TRBV6-5; clone_size: NA; cdr3_aa: CASSYSLVGTGELFF; cdr3_nt: TGTGCCAGCAGTTACTCACTGGTCGGTACGGGGGAGCTGTTTTTT
d_call: TRBD1; j_call: TRBJ1-1; v_call: TRBV5-1; clone_size: NA; cdr3_aa: CASYPGQVGMNTEAFF; cdr3_nt: TGCGCCAGTTACCCGGGACAGGTAGGCATGAACACTGAAGCTTTCTTT
d_call: TRBD2; j_call: TRBJ2-3; v_call: TRBV7-3; clone_size: once; cdr3_aa: CASSLISPSGGYTDTQYF; cdr3_nt: TGTGCCAGCAGCTTAATCAGTCCTAGCGGGGGTTACACAGATACGCAGTATTTT
d_call: TRBD1; j_call: TRBJ2-2; v_call: TRBV28; clone_size: NA; cdr3_aa: CASSSQGTHTGELFF; cdr3_nt: TGTGCCAGCAGTTCACAGGGGACCCACACCGGGGAGCTGTTTTTT
d_call: NA; j_call: TRBJ2-7; v_call: TRBV19; clone_size: NA; cdr3_aa: CASSITGVSYEQYF; cdr3_nt: TGTGCCAGTAGTATCACAGGAGTCTCCTACGAGCAGTACTTC
d_call: TRBD1; j_call: TRBJ1-2; v_call: TRBV19; clone_size: NA; cdr3_aa: CASMEGAPIYGYTF; cdr3_nt: TGTGCCAGTATGGAGGGGGCTCCCATCTATGGCTACACCTTC
d_call: NA; j_call: TRBJ1-2; v_call: TRBV5-6; clone_size: NA; cdr3_aa: CASSPLAANYGYTF; cdr3_nt: TGTGCCAGCAGCCCCCTCGCGGCGAACTATGGCTACACCTTC
d_call: TRBD1; j_call: TRBJ2-7; v_call: TRBV6-5; clone_size: NA; cdr3_aa: CASSPDRGPYEQYF; cdr3_nt: TGTGCCAGCAGCCCAGACAGGGGGCCCTACGAGCAGTACTTC
d_call: NA; j_call: TRBJ2-7; v_call: TRBV10-1; clone_size: NA; cdr3_aa: CASSESPGYSEQYF; cdr3_nt: TGCGCCAGCAGTGAGTCGCCAGGGTATAGCGAGCAGTACTTC
d_call: TRBD1; j_call: TRBJ1-5; v_call: TRBV28; clone_size: NA; cdr3_aa: CASSLGTGGNQPQHF; cdr3_nt: TGTGCCAGCAGTTTGGGGACAGGGGGCAATCAGCCCCAGCATTTT
d_call: TRBD1; j_call: TRBJ1-2; v_call: TRBV5-6; clone_size: NA; cdr3_aa: CASSTRQGSGYTF; cdr3_nt: TGTGCCAGCAGCACCCGACAGGGTAGCGGCTACACCTTC
d_call: NA; j_call: TRBJ1-2; v_call: TRBV10-3; clone_size: NA; cdr3_aa: CAISADNYGYTF; cdr3_nt: TGTGCCATCAGTGCAGATAACTATGGCTACACCTTC
d_call: NA; j_call: TRBJ2-1; v_call: TRBV18; clone_size: NA; cdr3_aa: CASSVQGREQFF; cdr3_nt: TGTGCCAGCTCGGTCCAGGGTCGCGAGCAGTTCTTC
d_call: NA; j_call: TRBJ2-5; v_call: TRBV28; clone_size: NA; cdr3_aa: CASSYRETQYF; cdr3_nt: TGTGCCAGCAGTTATCGTGAGACCCAGTACTTC
d_call: NA; j_call: TRBJ1-3; v_call: TRBV19; clone_size: NA; cdr3_aa: CASTKDRERNTIYF; cdr3_nt: TGTGCCAGTACTAAGGACAGAGAAAGAAACACCATATATTTT
d_call: TRBD2; j_call: TRBJ2-2; v_call: TRBV5-1; clone_size: NA; cdr3_aa: CASTETSGVGGELFF; cdr3_nt: TGCGCCAGCACGGAAACTAGCGGAGTAGGCGGGGAGCTGTTTTTT
d_call: TRBD1; j_call: TRBJ2-5; v_call: TRBV7-6; clone_size: NA; cdr3_aa: CASSPLTGAGETQYF; cdr3_nt: TGTGCCAGCAGCCCCTTGACAGGGGCCGGAGAGACCCAGTACTTC
d_call: NA; j_call: TRBJ2-3; v_call: TRBV28; clone_size: NA; cdr3_aa: CASSFEGPDTQYF; cdr3_nt: TGTGCCAGCAGTTTCGAGGGTCCAGATACGCAGTATTTT
d_call: TRBD1; j_call: TRBJ2-7; v_call: TRBV19; clone_size: NA; cdr3_aa: CASRGTASSYEQYF; cdr3_nt: TGTGCCAGTAGAGGGACAGCGAGCTCCTACGAGCAGTACTTC
d_call: TRBD2; j_call: TRBJ2-1; v_call: TRBV5-1; clone_size: NA; cdr3_aa: CASSPGTSGVDEQFF; cdr3_nt: TGCGCCAGCAGCCCCGGGACTAGCGGGGTTGATGAGCAGTTCTTC